The 10 T cell receptor beta chains below all came from one sample that was sequenced in a study of Graves' ophthalmopathy and Graves' hyperthyroidism. RNA transcripts provided the template for amplifying TCR beta CDR3 regions. A first-round RT-PCR used HTBI primers, followed by a second-round multiplex PCR. TCRdb re-called the multiplex PCR reads through MiXCR, storing one row per CDR3 protein. The repertoire has almost 750,000 distinct CDR3 sequences, roughly 40% of them found once; the top ten carry 40% to 45%. Sample: peripheral blood. The receptors derive from an adult man with Graves' ophthalmopathy.

V and J are TRBV6-5 and TRBJ1-1; D ambiguous. Germline V gene lookup returns CDR1 MNHEY and CDR2 SVGAGI. CDR3 length: 16 residues. Between the trimmed V and J ends, which lost 0 bases and 0 bases, there was a span of 11 bases. The CDR3 DNA is TGTGCCAGCAGTTACTCAAGGGCCACCATGAACACTGAAGCTTTCTTT. Amino acids: CASSYSRATMNTEAFF.

A word on this clonotype: Mismatch with germline at one junction end may stem from a read error. V usage is TRBV29-1 and J usage is TRBJ2-5, with 10 bases aligning to TRBD1. This CDR3 is 13 amino acids long. Germline-derived CDR1 and CDR2 are SQVTM and ANQGSEA. CDR3 coding DNA: TGCAGCATTGAAAGGCGGGGACAGGGGAGCCAGTACTTC. It translates to CSIERRGQGSQYF. The full variable domain, its missing parts supplied by reference TRBV29-1 and TRBJ2-5, is SAVISQKPSRDICQRGTSLTIQCQVDSQVTMMFWYRQQPGQSLTLIATANQGSEATYESGFVIDKFPISRPNLTFSTLTVSNMSPEDSSIYLCSIERRGQGSQYFGPGTRLLVL.

This clonotype was picked up many times. This sequence joins TRBV19 and TRBJ1-5; the match to TRBD1 covers 10 bases. Germline CDR1 reads LNHDA; CDR2 reads SQIVND (reference sequence). The CDR3 is 14 residues long. V shed 8 bases and J 8 bases; nucleotides not matched to a gene: 9. The CDR3 coding sequence is TGTGCCAGTGGAAAGGGACAGGGGAAGAAGCCCCAGCATTTT. It translates to CASGKGQGKKPQHF.

The genes are TRBV19 and TRBJ2-2; D is unresolved. The CDR3 runs to 11 residues. Germline V gives CDR1 LNHDA, CDR2 SQIVND (reference sequence). Trimming shortened V by 9 bases and J by 8 bases, and 10 bases separated the two germline ends. Written as DNA, the CDR3 is TGTGCCAGCCGTAACTCGGGGGAGCTGTTTTTT. Its protein is CASRNSGELFF.

This clonotype occurred a few times. The V and J genes are TRBV7-9 and TRBJ1-5, with unresolved D. Germline V CDR1 and CDR2: SEHNR, FQNEAQ (reference sequence). V gave up 2 bases and J gave up 9 bases, with 14 bases separating them. This CDR3 has 14 residues. The CDR3: CASSLIAGERPQHF. As DNA, the CDR3 is TGTGCCAGCAGCTTAATAGCCGGGGAGCGGCCCCAGCATTTT.

The table lists this clonotype with many counts. The rearrangement links TRBV5-1 to TRBJ1-2; 7 nucleotides align to TRBD1. Trimming cost V 4 bases and J 4 bases; bases outside gene matches: 10. The CDR3 is 15 residues long. Germline V gives CDR1 SGHRS, CDR2 YFSETQ. The CDR3 region is CASSPTRQGSYGYTF. The CDR3 DNA reads as TGCGCCAGCAGCCCTACCCGACAGGGATCCTATGGCTACACCTTC. Full variable domain (outside the CDR3, taken from reference TRBV5-1 and TRBJ1-2): KAGVTQTPRYLIKTRGQQVTLSCSPISGHRSVSWYQQTPGQGLQFLFEYFSETQRNKGNFPGRFSGRQFSNSRSEMNVSTLELGDSALYLCASSPTRQGSYGYTFGSGTRLTVV.

This clonotype occurred many times. The CDR3 region has the DNA TGTGCCAGCAGCTTAAAAATGGCAGTGGGCGTGGAGACCCAGTACTTC. It specifies CASSLKMAVGVETQYF. The chain is built from TRBV11-2 and TRBJ2-5; D gene uncertain. Germline V lookup: CDR1 SGHAT, CDR2 FQNNGV. This CDR3 comprises 16 residues. V was shortened by 2 bases and J by 5 bases, with 18 bases between the two germline ends.

This clonotype has a count of ten or more. This chain links TRBV29-1 with TRBJ2-7; 10 bases are a match to TRBD1. The CDR3 loop spans 17 amino acids. V dropped 0 bases and J dropped 0; count of bases not matched to a gene: 8. Per the germline V gene, CDR1 is SQVTM and CDR2 is ANQGSEA. CDR3 sequence: CSVEDRDRGPSSYEQYF. For the CDR3, the DNA is TGCAGCGTTGAAGACCGGGACAGGGGACCAAGCTCCTACGAGCAGTACTTC.

This clonotype appeared a few times. This rearrangement joins TRBV9 to TRBJ2-2; possible D gene TRBD1, 5 bases. This CDR3 spans 16 amino acids. Looked up from germline, CDR1 is SGDLS and CDR2 is YYNGEE. V lost 4 bases and J 4 bases, leaving 17 bases between the germline ends. This CDR3 is CASSFVAGQATGELFF. The CDR3 region has the DNA TGTGCCAGCAGCTTCGTAGCAGGGCAGGCCACCGGGGAGCTGTTTTTT.

This clonotype was counted many times. The chain joins TRBV29-1 to TRBJ1-4; TRBD1 is a possible D gene (5 bases). The germline V and J ends were trimmed by 7 bases and 4 bases, with 13 bases remaining between them. This CDR3 has 13 residues. Germline V gene sequence: CDR1 SQVTM, CDR2 ANQGSEA. The CDR3 DNA reads as TGCAGCGCCGTGACAGAGAATAATGAAAAACTGTTTTTT. It encodes CSAVTENNEKLFF. The full variable domain, in which reference TRBV29-1 and TRBJ1-4 provide the parts outside the CDR3, is SAVISQKPSRDICQRGTSLTIQCQVDSQVTMMFWYRQQPGQSLTLIATANQGSEATYESGFVIDKFPISRPNLTFSTLTVSNMSPEDSSIYLCSAVTENNEKLFFGSGTQLSVL.